Listed here is a single T cell receptor beta chain. Its specificity is not known. V trimming: 7 bases; J trimming: 0 bases; junction bases outside the gene matches: 9. The CDR3 runs 17 residues. It was with a sample-barcoded 5' primer and a J-beta primer mix that a second PCR of roughly 7 to 12 cycles was run. Every sample gave at least 2.5 million paired-end reads containing CDR3. One entry per CDR3 protein, called by TCRdb with MiXCR from the 5' RACE reads. The sample has hundreds of thousands of distinct CDR3 sequences; around 25% are singletons. The data stem from a study of blood T cells in healthy people across ages. Points from the study as a whole: Higher diversity and more naive CD4+ cells were features of long-lived donors, compared to aged donors.

The data were also submitted as part of a second study, on T cells of mothers and their children. That work contributes: Study donors consisted of three healthy Caucasian mothers and their six children.

This sequence joins TRBV12-3 or TRBV12-4 and TRBJ2-3; TRBD2 matches 11 bases. The clonotype was recovered from a boy aged 5 to 17 in good health. Sample: blood. The CDR3 sequence is CASKGASGGYSTDTQYF. The CDR3 nucleotides are TGTGCCAGCAAGGGGGCTAGCGGGGGGTACAGCACAGATACGCAGTATTTT.